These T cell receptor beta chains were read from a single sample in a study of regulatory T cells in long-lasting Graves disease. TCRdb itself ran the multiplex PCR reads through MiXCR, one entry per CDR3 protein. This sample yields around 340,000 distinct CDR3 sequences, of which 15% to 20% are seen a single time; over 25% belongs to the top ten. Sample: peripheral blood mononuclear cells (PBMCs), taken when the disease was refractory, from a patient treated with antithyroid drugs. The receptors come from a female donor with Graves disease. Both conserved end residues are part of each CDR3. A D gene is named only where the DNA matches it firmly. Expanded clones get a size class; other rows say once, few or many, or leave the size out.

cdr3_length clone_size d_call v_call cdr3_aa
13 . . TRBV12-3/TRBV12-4 CASSFGPTDTQYF
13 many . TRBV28 CASSGGRVYEQYF
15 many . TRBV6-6 CASSYSGLADYEQYF
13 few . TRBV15 CATSRDQRDTQYF
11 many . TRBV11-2 CASSFTGAQYF
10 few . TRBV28 CASGRFEQYF
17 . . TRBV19 CASSIDGGRRYQETQYF
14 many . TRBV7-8 CASSSQKRTDEQYF
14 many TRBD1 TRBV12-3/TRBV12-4 CASSFGQGDPGYTF
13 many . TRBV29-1 CSVILRFQSEQYF
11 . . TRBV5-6 CASSFITEAFF
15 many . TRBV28 CASSLRVAGDYGYTF
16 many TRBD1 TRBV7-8 CASSARRGSVNEKLFF
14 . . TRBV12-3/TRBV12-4 CASSSPGRNEKLFF
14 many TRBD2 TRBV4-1 CASSQLAGEETQYF
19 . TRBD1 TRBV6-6 CASSYSRGQGSYSNQPQHF
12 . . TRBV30 CAWIGGPGELFF
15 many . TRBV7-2 CASSFSPAMNTEAFF
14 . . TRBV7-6 CASSHRETSGGYTF
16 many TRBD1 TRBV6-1 CASSSFRDRGQETQYF
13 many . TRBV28 CASNLIGGQPQHF
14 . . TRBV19 CASSVRERNTEAFF
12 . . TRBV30 CAWSVLSYEQYF
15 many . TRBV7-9 CASSLVPRDDYGYTF
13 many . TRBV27 CASSPGHNYGYTF
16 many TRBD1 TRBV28 CASSPLGQASSYEQYF
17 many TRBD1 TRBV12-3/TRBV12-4 CASSFSGQRTANYGYTF
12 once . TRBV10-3 CAISESPQPLHF
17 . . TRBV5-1 CASSWTTGRLNSYEQYF
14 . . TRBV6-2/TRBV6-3 CASSYSPRGYEQYF
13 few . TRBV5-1 CASRGGTDYEQYF
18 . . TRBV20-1 CSAPTPRRQGGRIGEQYF
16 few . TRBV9 CASSVSAGLIADTQYF
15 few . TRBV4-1 CASSQEGRRGETQYF
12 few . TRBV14 CASNSGTYEQYF
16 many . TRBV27 CASSPNLGGHSDEAFF
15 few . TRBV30 CAWRIRRSSSYEQYF
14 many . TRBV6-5 CASSYIGGQETQYF
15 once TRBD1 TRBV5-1 CASSWRDRGSYEQYF
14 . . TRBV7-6 CASSLTTVGTEAFF
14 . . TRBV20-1 CSASGTRDFYEQYF
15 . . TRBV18 CASSPGNGVNTEAFF
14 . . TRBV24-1 CATSDFPVNYGYTF
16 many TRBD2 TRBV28 CASSPAGLKHSYEQYF
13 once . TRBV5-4 CASSLSGIHEQYF
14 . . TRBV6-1 CATYLGGGDQPQHF
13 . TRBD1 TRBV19 CASSRGQDEKLFF
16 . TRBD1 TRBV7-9 CASSDRDRGEWETQYF
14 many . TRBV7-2 CASSLGRGWYEQYF
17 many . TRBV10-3 CAISPLPTGGEDSPLHF
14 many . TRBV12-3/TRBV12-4 CASSLDNPNYGYTF
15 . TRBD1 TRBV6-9 CASSFPGQGNTEAFF
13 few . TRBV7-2 CASSLAVWDEQYF
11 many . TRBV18 CASSPTSEAFF